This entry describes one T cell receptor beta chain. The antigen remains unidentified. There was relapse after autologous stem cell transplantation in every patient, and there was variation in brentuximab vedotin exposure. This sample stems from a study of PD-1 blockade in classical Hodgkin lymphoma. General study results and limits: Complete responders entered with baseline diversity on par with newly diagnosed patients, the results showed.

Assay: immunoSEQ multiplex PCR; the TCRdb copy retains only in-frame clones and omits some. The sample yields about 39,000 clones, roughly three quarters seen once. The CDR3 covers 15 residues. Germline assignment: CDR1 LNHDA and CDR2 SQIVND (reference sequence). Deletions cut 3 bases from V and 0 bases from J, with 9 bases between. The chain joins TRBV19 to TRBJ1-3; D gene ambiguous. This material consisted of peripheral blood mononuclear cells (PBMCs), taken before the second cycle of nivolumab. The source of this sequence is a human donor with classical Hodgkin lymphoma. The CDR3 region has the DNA TGTGCCAGTAGTATCACGGAGAGCTCTGGAAACACCATATATTTT. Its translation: CASSITESSGNTIYF.